The entry below gives a single T cell receptor beta chain sequence along with its context. Per the study methods: Reference gene primer amplification gave nucleated cell count estimates. Some clones are missing from TCRdb's copy, which holds only in-frame ones; the method was immunoSEQ multiplex PCR. The V and J calls and clone size are taken from that table; D and trimming were inferred from the DNA. The table shows over 85,000 clones, with approximately 67% occurring only once. The record originates from a study of blood T cell repertoires in COVID-19. Study information: Samples taken during acute and convalescent COVID-19 were collected in the United States, Italy and Spain. Nucleic acid was either cDNA or gDNA, and it came from T cells, B-cell-depleted T cells, or PBMCs.

V lost 4 bases to trimming and J lost 5 bases, with 11 bases between them. Germline-derived CDR1 and CDR2 are ENHRY and SYGVKD. The CDR3 spans 13 residues. The gene calls are TRBV10-3 and TRBJ2-5; D not resolved. This TCR was recovered from a woman aged 60 to 75 with acute or convalescent COVID-19. Sequenced input: peripheral blood. The CDR3 is CAISGGLLETQYF. CDR3 in DNA: TGTGCCATCAGTGGTGGGCTCCTGGAGACCCAGTACTTC.